A selection of T cell receptor beta chains follows, all from one sample in a study of blood T cell repertoires in COVID-19. Assay: immunoSEQ multiplex PCR; the TCRdb copy retains only in-frame clones and omits some. The table records more than 200,000 clones, around nine tenths of them present only once. The material sequenced was PBMCs or T cells enriched from blood (not recorded which). The receptor set was obtained from a woman in her thirties who had recovered from COVID-19. Both conserved end residues are part of each CDR3. D genes are given only for firm matches. A clone size is listed for some rows: how often the clone was seen (once, few, many), or a class if it is expanded.

.,TRBV11-2,.,TRBJ2-7,TGTGCCAGCAGCTGGGGGAGGAGTTACGAGCAGTACTTC,CASSWGRSYEQYF
.,TRBV12-3/TRBV12-4,.,TRBJ1-5,TGTGCCAGCAGTTTAGGGGAGGGTCAGCCCCAGCATTTT,CASSLGEGQPQHF
.,TRBV5-1,.,TRBJ2-2,TGCGCCAGCAGCTTGGTGGTCGGCAGGACCGGGGAGCTGTTTTTT,CASSLVVGRTGELFF
.,TRBV7-6,.,TRBJ1-4,TGTGCCAGCAGCGCCCCGAAGTACGGCAAGGAGGGCCTGTTTTTT,CASSAPKYGKEGLFF
once,TRBV4-3,.,TRBJ1-2,TGCGCCAGCAGCCAAGGGACAGCCTTTAACTATGGCTACACCTTC,CASSQGTAFNYGYTF
once,TRBV25-1,.,TRBJ2-1,TGTGCCAGCAAACACACCGTTGGTGAGCAGTTCTTC,CASKHTVGEQFF
once,TRBV11-2,TRBD2,TRBJ2-7,TGTGCCAGCAGCTTGTATCCAGCGGGAGGGCCCGCCGAGCAGTACTTC,CASSLYPAGGPAEQYF
.,TRBV24-1,.,TRBJ2-2,TGTGCCACCAGTCCCCCCGGTTACACCGGGGAGCTGTTTTTT,CATSPPGYTGELFF
.,TRBV5-1,TRBD2,TRBJ2-1,TGCGCCAGCAGCTTGGGTAGCGGGAGGGGCTCCTACAATGAGCAGTTCTTC,CASSLGSGRGSYNEQFF
.,TRBV7-9,.,TRBJ1-2,TGTGCCAGCAGCTTAGATGCGGGCTCCGGCGGGGGCTACACCTTC,CASSLDAGSGGGYTF
.,TRBV19,.,TRBJ2-1,TGTGCCAGAAATCCCAACGGGTCTGGAGAGCAGTTCTTC,CARNPNGSGEQFF
.,TRBV19,.,TRBJ2-5,TGTGCCAGTAGTATAGGGGCCAGAACGAGAAGAGAGACCCAGTACTTC,CASSIGARTRRETQYF
.,TRBV30,.,TRBJ2-3,TGTGCCTGGAGTGTACAAGGACAGATCACAGATACGCAGTATTTT,CAWSVQGQITDTQYF
.,TRBV9,.,TRBJ2-3,TGTGCCAGCAGCGTGAGCGGGTCCACAGATACGCAGTATTTT,CASSVSGSTDTQYF
.,TRBV9,.,TRBJ2-1,TGTGCCAGCAGCACTAGTAGCTCCTACAATGAGCAGTTCTTC,CASSTSSSYNEQFF
.,TRBV6-5,.,TRBJ2-3,TGTGCCAGCAGCCAGATCACAGATACGCAGTATTTT,CASSQITDTQYF
few,TRBV7-9,.,TRBJ1-2,TGTGCCAGCAGCCTTGGGGCAGGTAGGCATGGCTACACCTTC,CASSLGAGRHGYTF
.,TRBV7-3,TRBD1,TRBJ1-2,TGTGCCAGCAGCCCCGGGCGGGGACAGGACTTGCCCTACACCTTC,CASSPGRGQDLPYTF
.,TRBV9,TRBD2,TRBJ2-2,TGTGCCAGCAGCTTATTAGCGGGAGCCACCGGGGAGCTGTTTTTT,CASSLLAGATGELFF
.,TRBV11-1,.,TRBJ2-7,TGTGCCAGCAGCTTTCGGCGGAGCAGCTTCCTCGAGCAGTACTTC,CASSFRRSSFLEQYF
.,TRBV28,TRBD2,TRBJ2-7,TGTGCCAGCAGTCCCCCGGGGGGGCTACCTTACGAGCAGTACTTC,CASSPPGGLPYEQYF
.,TRBV28,.,TRBJ2-7,TGTGCCACCATAGGCATGACAGAAACCTACGAGCAGTACTTC,CATIGMTETYEQYF
.,TRBV5-4,.,TRBJ2-2,TGTGCCAGCAGTCATAAACTGGGACTGCACACCGGGGAGCTGTTTTTT,CASSHKLGLHTGELFF
.,TRBV28,.,TRBJ2-1,TGTGCCAGCAGTTTACTAGCACCCAATGAGCAGTTCTTC,CASSLLAPNEQFF
.,TRBV9,.,TRBJ2-2,TGTGCCAGCAGCGTAAAAGGACAGTCGAACACCGGGGAGCTGTTTTTT,CASSVKGQSNTGELFF
once,TRBV30,.,TRBJ1-1,TGTGCCTGGAGTGTCCAGGGAACTGAAGCTTTCTTT,CAWSVQGTEAFF
.,TRBV5-4,TRBD1,TRBJ1-4,TGTGCCAGCAGAGAAGACAGGGGTGATGAAAAACTGTTTTTT,CASREDRGDEKLFF